Following are 24 T cell receptor beta chains from one sample sequenced in a study of graft-versus-host responses after intestinal transplantation. For these TCRs, the target antigens are not known. Some clones are missing from TCRdb's copy, which holds only in-frame ones; the method was immunoSEQ multiplex PCR. The sample has about 92,000 clones, just over 90% seen once. Here the sequenced sample was unstimulated CD8+ T cells sorted from spleen or lymph node cells, taken before intestinal transplant. The receptor set was obtained from a human donor who received an intestinal transplant.

The chain links TRBV6-5 to TRBJ1-2, with D perhaps TRBD1 (5 bases). Trimming took 2 bases from V and 3 from J, leaving 13 bases between them. CDR3 length: 15 amino acids. Germline V gives CDR1 MNHEY, CDR2 SVGAGI. The CDR3, as DNA: TGTGCCAGCAGTTACCGCCCGGACATTGACTATGGCTACACCTTC. Its translation is CASSYRPDIDYGYTF.

The chain combines TRBV4-1 with TRBJ1-1; D not resolved. Germline V gene sequence: CDR1 MGHRA, CDR2 YSYEKL. There are 15 residues in the CDR3. Trimming pared 0 bases from V and 1 base from J, leaving 9 bases between. CDR3 coding DNA: TGCGCCAGCAGCCAAGATTGGGGTCGGAACACTGAAGCTTTCTTT. The encoded protein is CASSQDWGRNTEAFF.

This chain joins TRBV27 and TRBJ2-5; 7 nucleotides line up with TRBD2. The germline CDR1 and CDR2 sequences are MNHEY and SMNVEV (reference sequence). The V segment lost 4 bases and the J segment 3 bases; nucleotides outside the gene matches: 8. This CDR3 comprises 15 residues. CDR3 bases: TGTGCCAGCAGTTCGAGACTAGCCCAAAAAGAGACCCAGTACTTC. Its protein product is CASSSRLAQKETQYF.

CDR3 bases: TGTGCCATCAGTGAGGGGGGGGCAACTAATGAAAAACTGTTTTTT. Translated, it gives CAISEGGATNEKLFF. The chain joins TRBV10-3 to TRBJ1-4, with D possibly matching TRBD1 (5 bases). V was pared by 2 bases and J by 0 bases, with 7 bases between. Per the germline V gene, CDR1 is ENHRY and CDR2 is SYGVKD. The CDR3 has 15 residues.

V is TRBV6-5 and J is TRBJ2-5; no clear D gene. With 6 bases removed from V and 1 base from J, the gap between germline ends came to 9 bases. Germline values: CDR1 MNHEY, CDR2 SVGAGI. This CDR3 has 13 amino acids. Written as DNA, the CDR3 is TGTGCCAGCAGCCCCCTTGGCCAAGAGACCCAGTACTTC. Protein: CASSPLGQETQYF.

The CDR3 DNA is TGCGCCAGCAAACCCCCTACAGTGGCTGGGGCCTCTGGAAACACCATATATTTT. Amino acid sequence: CASKPPTVAGASGNTIYF. The chain carries TRBV10-2 and TRBJ1-3; tentatively, D is TRBD1 (5 bases). CDR1 is WSHSY and CDR2 is SAAADI in the germline V gene. The CDR3 covers 18 residues. Trimming removed 7 bases from V and 0 bases from J, with 22 bases in between.

CDR3 sequence: CASSGGQGPYYEQYF. The CDR3, as DNA: TGTGCCAGCAGTGGAGGACAGGGGCCTTACTACGAGCAGTACTTC. V usage is TRBV6-1 and J usage is TRBJ2-7; 9 nucleotides align to TRBD1. The CDR3 contains 15 residues. V trimming: 4 bases; J trimming: 3 bases; junction bases outside the gene matches: 7. Germline V gene sequence: CDR1 MNHNS, CDR2 SASEGT.

The gene calls are TRBV28 and TRBJ2-7; D gene unclear. CDR1 is MDHEN and CDR2 is SYDVKM in the germline V gene. The CDR3 is 13 residues long. Trimming took 4 bases from V and 2 from J, leaving 9 bases between them. CDR3 region: CASSSGSPYEQYF. In DNA form, the CDR3 reads TGTGCCAGCAGTTCGGGCAGCCCCTACGAGCAGTACTTC. The entire variable domain, with the rest obtained from reference TRBV28 and TRBJ2-7, is as follows: DVKVTQSSRYLVKRTGEKVFLECVQDMDHENMFWYRQDPGLGLRLIYFSYDVKMKEKGDIPEGYSVSREKKERFSLILESASTNQTSMYLCASSSGSPYEQYFGPGTRLTVT.

This rearrangement joins TRBV11-1 to TRBJ2-7; D remains unclear. Germline V CDR1 and CDR2: SGHAT, FQDESV (reference sequence). The CDR3 totals 15 residues. Trimming left V 5 bases short and J 0 bases short, with 14 bases between. CDR3 nucleotides: TGTGCCAGCAGCAACCCTCTCAGCCGCTCCTACGAGCAGTACTTC. It codes for CASSNPLSRSYEQYF.

This clone was seen once. The rearrangement uses TRBV25-1 and TRBJ2-5; a weak D match, TRBD1 (5 bases). Germline CDR1 is MGHDK and CDR2 is SYGVNS. V was trimmed by 4 bases and J by 1 base, leaving 13 bases between them. The CDR3 is 15 amino acids. The CDR3 sequence is CASSAFDTGQETQYF. The DNA for the CDR3 is TGTGCCAGCAGTGCCTTTGACACAGGCCAAGAGACCCAGTACTTC.

The rearrangement uses TRBV27 and TRBJ2-7; 8 bases line up with TRBD1. CDR1 MNHEY and CDR2 SMNVEV come from the germline V gene (reference sequence). Unmatched junction bases numbered 11, after V lost 5 bases and J lost 5 bases. The CDR3 loop spans 15 amino acids. The chain's CDR3 is CASSETGTGRDEQYF. The CDR3 nucleotides read TGTGCCAGCAGTGAAACTGGGACAGGCCGGGACGAGCAGTACTTC.

V and J are TRBV29-1 and TRBJ2-5; TRBD2 agrees at 12 bases. The J call could be wrong; TRBJ2-7 is a better fit for the DNA end. CDR1 SQVTM and CDR2 ANQGSEA come from the germline V gene. CDR3 size: 15 residues. In nucleotides, the CDR3 is TGCAGCACGACAGGACTAGCGGGGCTATCCTACGAGCAGTACTTC. Protein sequence: CSTTGLAGLSYEQYF.

The chain uses TRBV5-6 and TRBJ2-1; tentative D call: TRBD1 (6 bases). Germline-derived CDR1 and CDR2 are SGHDT and YYEEEE. Trimming took 0 bases from V and 6 from J, leaving 10 bases between them. CDR3 size: 14 residues. Here the CDR3 reads CASSLGQVGNEQFF. In nucleotides, the CDR3 is TGTGCCAGCAGCTTGGGACAGGTGGGCAATGAGCAGTTCTTC.

V gene TRBV10-3 combines with J gene TRBJ2-2; no clear D. The CDR3 is made up of 12 amino acids. CDR1 ENHRY and CDR2 SYGVKD come from the germline V gene. V was shortened by 5 bases and J by 4 bases, with 5 bases between the two germline ends. The CDR3 DNA is TGTGCCATCAGTAAACCCACCGGGGAGCTGTTTTTT. Its protein is CAISKPTGELFF.

The J gene is TRBJ1-1, the V gene TRBV6-5; 7 positions agree with TRBD1. The CDR3 totals 13 residues. Germline V gene lookup returns CDR1 MNHEY and CDR2 SVGAGI. V shed 2 bases and J 8 bases; nucleotides not matched to a gene: 5. The CDR3 DNA is TGTGCCAGCAGTTACCCGGGACAGAGCGAAGCTTTCTTT. Its protein product is CASSYPGQSEAFF.

The rearrangement joins TRBV19 to TRBJ2-3; tentative D call: TRBD2 (6 bases). The CDR3 spans 17 residues. Germline V CDR1 and CDR2: LNHDA, SQIVND (reference sequence). Trimming left V 2 bases short and J 2 bases short, with 17 bases between. This CDR3 is CASSIFMGGANTDTQYF. CDR3 DNA sequence: TGTGCCAGTAGTATATTCATGGGCGGGGCGAACACAGATACGCAGTATTTT.

The rearrangement joins TRBV15 to TRBJ2-5; D is ambiguous. This CDR3 comprises 14 residues. The V gene lost 7 bases and the J gene lost 2 bases, with 14 bases spanning the gap. The germline V gene encodes CDR1 LNHNV and CDR2 YYDKDF (reference sequence). The CDR3 spells CATTVRTEQETQYF. The DNA for the CDR3 is TGTGCCACCACCGTTAGGACGGAACAAGAGACCCAGTACTTC.

This chain joins TRBV27 and TRBJ2-3; 9 bases are shared with TRBD1. The V gene's germline CDR1 is MNHEY and CDR2 SMNVEV (reference sequence). With 7 bases clipped from V and 4 bases from J, the junction kept 15 bases outside the gene matches. This CDR3 has 17 amino acids. This CDR3 is CASTYFVGTGLADTQYF. The CDR3, as DNA: TGTGCCAGCACGTACTTTGTCGGGACAGGGCTCGCAGATACGCAGTATTTT.

The chain carries TRBV6-5 and TRBJ2-1; D is perhaps TRBD1 or TRBD2 (5 bases each). V lost 1 base to trimming and J lost 8 bases, with 15 bases between them. CDR3 length equals 15 residues. The germline gives CDR1 MNHEY, CDR2 SVGAGI. CDR3 amino acids: CASSYLGTRDHEQFF. The CDR3 DNA reads TGTGCCAGCAGTTACTTGGGGACCCGTGATCATGAGCAGTTCTTC.

The chain has TRBV5-6 and TRBJ1-2; tentatively, D is TRBD1 (5 bases). CDR1 and CDR2 (germline): SGHDT, YYEEEE. The CDR3 covers 14 residues. Trimming left V 4 bases short and J 5 bases short, with 15 bases between. The CDR3 region has the DNA TGTGCCAGCAGCATGCAGGGAGGGGAATATGGCTACACCTTC. It encodes CASSMQGGEYGYTF.

CDR3 sequence (DNA): TGCGCCAGCAGCGGGACAGGGCGAGACACCATATATTTT. Amino acid sequence: CASSGTGRDTIYF. The chain couples TRBV5-1 to TRBJ1-3; 9 positions match TRBD1. Germline V gene lookup returns CDR1 SGHRS and CDR2 YFSETQ. V dropped 4 bases and J dropped 8; count of bases not matched to a gene: 4. The CDR3 loop spans 13 amino acids.

The chain links TRBV9 to TRBJ2-7, with D perhaps TRBD1 (6 bases). Germline CDR1 and CDR2: SGDLS and YYNGEE. The V end lost 3 bases, the J end lost 2 bases, and 9 bases lay between the germline ends. The CDR3 totals 13 residues. The CDR3 nucleotides read TGTGCCAGCAGCGACGGGACAACCTACGAGCAGTACTTC. It encodes CASSDGTTYEQYF.

V and J are TRBV7-6 and TRBJ1-1, with D perhaps TRBD1 (5 bases). Germline lookup yields CDR1 SGHVS and CDR2 FNYEAQ. The CDR3 covers 15 residues. Between the trimmed V and J ends, which lost 1 base and 5 bases, there was a span of 14 bases. DNA of the CDR3: TGTGCCAGCAGCTTAGAGGGGCGGGGAAGGACTGAAGCTTTCTTT. This encodes CASSLEGRGRTEAFF.

The V and J genes are TRBV27 and TRBJ1-1, with D possibly being TRBD1 (5 bases). The CDR3 runs 16 residues. Trimming removed 1 base from V and 1 base from J, with 13 bases in between. Germline V gene data show CDR1 as MNHEY and CDR2 as SMNVEV (reference sequence). CDR3 amino acids: CASSLWGGSSNTEAFF. CDR3 nucleotide sequence: TGTGCCAGCAGTTTATGGGGCGGATCTTCGAACACTGAAGCTTTCTTT.